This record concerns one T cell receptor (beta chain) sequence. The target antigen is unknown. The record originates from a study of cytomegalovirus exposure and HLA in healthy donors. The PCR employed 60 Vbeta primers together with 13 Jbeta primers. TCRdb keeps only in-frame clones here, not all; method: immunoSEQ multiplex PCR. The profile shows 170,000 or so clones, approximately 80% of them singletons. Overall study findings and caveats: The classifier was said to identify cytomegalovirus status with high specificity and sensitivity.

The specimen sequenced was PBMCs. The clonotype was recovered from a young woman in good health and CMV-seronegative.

The CDR3 bases are TGTGCCAGCAGCTTAGAAGCGGGCACAGATACGCAGTATTTT. Residues: CASSLEAGTDTQYF. This sequence joins TRBV7-8 and TRBJ2-3; the D gene is possibly TRBD2 (5 bases). Germline CDR1 reads SGHVS; CDR2 reads FQNEAQ. Trimming took off 1 base at V and 1 base at J, with 6 bases between the two ends. This CDR3 comprises 14 residues.